The 20 T cell receptor beta chains below come from one sample, sequenced in a study of control samples from healthy donors and cancer patients. The table came from immunoSEQ multiplex PCR; TCRdb's copy has only in-frame clones and leaves some out. This sample has about 98,000 clones; over 60% occur once, and the top ten carry more than 9%. Sequencing input: blood. The receptors derive from a woman aged 25-40 years in good health.

This clone came up a few times. The chain recombines TRBV2 with TRBJ1-2; 7 nucleotides match TRBD1. Germline CDR1 and CDR2: SNHLY and FYNNEI. Trimming cost V 7 bases and J 3 bases; bases outside gene matches: 8. This CDR3 is built from 14 residues. The CDR3 DNA reads as TGTGCCAGCACCCGGGGAGGGGGCTACTATGGCTACACCTTC. This codes for CASTRGGGYYGYTF.

The chain has TRBV13 and TRBJ1-5; D may be TRBD1 (5 bases). Trimming took 4 bases from V and 5 from J, leaving 21 bases between them. There are 17 residues in the CDR3. Looked up from germline, CDR1 is PRHDT and CDR2 is FYEKMQ (reference sequence). The CDR3 region is CASSSRFRGGSDQPQHF. CDR3 DNA sequence: TGTGCCAGCAGCTCCCGTTTTAGGGGCGGGTCAGATCAGCCCCAGCATTTT.

The CDR3 coding sequence is TGCGCCAGCAGTGAGAGCGGGGCAGGGGATACGCAGTATTTT. This encodes CASSESGAGDTQYF. The V gene is TRBV10-1, the J gene TRBJ2-3; 7 bases match TRBD2. V shed 2 bases, J shed 6 bases, and the junction held 5 bases outside the gene matches. Germline V lookup: CDR1 WNHNN, CDR2 SYGVQD (reference sequence). This CDR3 is 14 amino acids long.

Only one count was recorded for this clone. The V call is TRBV3-1 (or the pseudogene TRBV3-2), the J call TRBJ1-5; perhaps TRBD1 as D (5 bases). Trimming shortened V by 1 base and J by 7 bases, and 8 bases separated the two germline ends. There are 13 residues in the CDR3. Germline values: CDR1 LGHDT, CDR2 YNNKEL (reference sequence). CDR3 amino acids: CASSQGRGQPQHF. The CDR3 DNA sequence: TGTGCCAGCAGCCAAGGGAGGGGACAGCCCCAGCATTTT.

The CDR3 spells CAWSANFEGRGTEAFF. The CDR3 DNA is TGTGCCTGGAGCGCTAATTTTGAGGGACGAGGCACTGAAGCTTTCTTT. J is TRBJ1-1 and V is TRBV30, with D maybe TRBD1 (5 bases). Germline-derived CDR1 and CDR2 are GTSNPN and SVGIG (reference sequence). The V end lost 3 bases, the J end lost 4 bases, and 21 bases lay between the germline ends. This CDR3 has 16 residues. The full variable domain, its missing parts supplied by reference TRBV30 and TRBJ1-1, is SQTIHQWPATLVQPVGSPLSLECTVEGTSNPNLYWYRQAAGRGLQLLFYSVGIGQISSEVPQNLSASRPQDRQFILSSKKLLLSDSGFYLCAWSANFEGRGTEAFFGQGTRLTVV.

J is TRBJ1-2 and V is TRBV10-3, with D possibly being TRBD1 (6 bases). The V gene lost 5 bases and the J gene lost 4 bases, with 14 bases spanning the gap. The germline V gene has CDR1 ENHRY and CDR2 SYGVKD. The CDR3 consists of 14 residues. The CDR3 sequence: CAISPSGDTYGYTF. The CDR3 DNA reads as TGTGCCATCAGTCCCTCGGGGGACACCTATGGCTACACCTTC.

The genes are TRBV2 and TRBJ1-1, with 8 nucleotides matching TRBD1. CDR3 size: 12 residues. Trimming cost V 8 bases and J 5 bases; bases outside gene matches: 4. Germline V lookup: CDR1 SNHLY, CDR2 FYNNEI. The CDR3 DNA reads TGTGCCAGCGACAGGGACAGGACTGAAGCTTTCTTT. It yields the protein CASDRDRTEAFF.

This clone was picked up many times. The V gene is TRBV25-1, the J gene TRBJ1-5, with TRBD1 as a possible D gene (5 bases). The V end lost 5 bases, the J end lost 4 bases, and 12 bases lay between the germline ends. Germline V CDR1 and CDR2: MGHDK, SYGVNS. The CDR3 consists of 14 residues. CDR3 sequence: CASSSRDGNQPQHF. The CDR3 DNA follows: TGTGCCAGCAGTTCCCGGGACGGGAATCAGCCCCAGCATTTT. The full variable domain, rest sourced from reference TRBV25-1 and TRBJ1-5, is EADIYQTPRYLVIGTGKKITLECSQTMGHDKMYWYQQDPGMELHLIHYSYGVNSTEKGDLSSESTVSRIRTEHFPLTLESARPSHTSQYLCASSSRDGNQPQHFGDGTRLSIL.

CDR3 region: CASSFLTSGYPTQYF. In DNA, the CDR3 is TGTGCCAGCAGCTTTCTGACTAGCGGGTATCCAACCCAGTACTTC. The gene calls are TRBV5-8 and TRBJ2-5, with 10 positions matching TRBD2. The V segment lost 2 bases and the J segment 8 bases; nucleotides outside the gene matches: 9. Germline loops: CDR1 SGHTS, CDR2 YDEGEE. The CDR3 extends over 15 amino acids. Filled out from reference TRBV5-8 and TRBJ2-5, the complete variable domain reads EAGVTQSPTHLIKTRGQQATLRCSPISGHTSVYWYQQALGLGLQFLLWYDEGEERNRGNFPPRFSGRQFPNYSSELNVNALELEDSALYLCASSFLTSGYPTQYFGPGTRLLVL.

This clone turned up a few times. V gene TRBV21-1 combines with J gene TRBJ1-5; TRBD1 is the table's D call and was not checked against the DNA. TRBV21-1 is labeled a pseudogene. The CDR3 extends over 15 amino acids. The DNA for the CDR3 is TGTGCCAGATGCCAGGCGCCCCTGGACAATCAGCCCCAGCATTTT. It codes for CARCQAPLDNQPQHF.

This clone appeared many times. This rearrangement joins TRBV24-1 to TRBJ1-1; the D gene is possibly TRBD1 (5 bases). This CDR3 region has 12 residues. Germline CDR1 KGHDR, CDR2 SFDVKD. V was clipped by 8 bases and J by 2 bases, with 8 bases between them. This CDR3 is CATTGGNTEAFF. The CDR3 DNA sequence: TGTGCCACCACTGGGGGAAACACTGAAGCTTTCTTT.

The chain has TRBV19 and TRBJ1-1, with TRBD1 as a possible D gene (6 bases). The CDR3 sequence is 16 residues long. Deletions cut 8 bases from V and 4 bases from J, with 23 bases between. CDR1 is LNHDA, CDR2 SQIVND, per germline (reference sequence). This chain's CDR3 is CASRGRGQYSGTEAFF. The CDR3 DNA sequence: TGTGCCAGTCGAGGGAGAGGACAGTATTCGGGCACTGAAGCTTTCTTT.

The chain combines TRBV7-2 with TRBJ1-2; 9 bases are a match to TRBD1. The germline V gene encodes CDR1 SGHTA and CDR2 FQGNSA. This CDR3 is 16 amino acids long. After removal of 5 bases from V and 3 bases from J, the junction contained 10 bases not matched to a gene. CDR3 loop: CASSANTGGSYYGYTF. CDR3 in DNA: TGTGCCAGCAGCGCGAATACAGGGGGCTCCTACTATGGCTACACCTTC.

This chain uses TRBV9 with TRBJ2-7; D is unclear. CDR1 is SGDLS and CDR2 is YYNGEE in the germline V gene. The CDR3 has 13 residues. V dropped 4 bases and J dropped 5 bases, with 13 bases sitting between them. CDR3 nucleotides: TGTGCCAGCAGCCCCCGAAGGGCTCACGAGCAGTACTTC. Its protein product is CASSPRRAHEQYF.

J is TRBJ2-7 and V is TRBV5-5; TRBD1 aligns across 10 bases. CDR1 and CDR2 (germline): SGHKS, YYEKEE (reference sequence). The CDR3 contains 14 residues. Trimming cost V 4 bases and J 3 bases; bases outside gene matches: 4. This chain's CDR3 is CASSARDRGYEQYF. The DNA of the CDR3 is TGTGCCAGCAGCGCCCGGGACAGGGGCTACGAGCAGTACTTC.

Only one count was recorded for this clone. The V and J genes are TRBV12-3 or TRBV12-4 and TRBJ2-7; D not resolved. The CDR3 runs 12 residues. The V and J ends lost 3 bases and 7 bases respectively, with 10 bases between them. This chain's CDR3 is CASSLTSVEQYF. The CDR3 nucleotides read TGTGCCAGCAGTTTGACCTCCGTTGAGCAGTACTTC.

This CDR3 is CASSPTRFSSGNTIYF. The CDR3 bases are TGTGCCAGCAGCCCGACGAGATTTAGCTCTGGAAACACCATATATTTT. The genes are TRBV7-2 and TRBJ1-3; D call uncertain. The V end lost 5 bases, the J end lost 0 bases, and 14 bases lay between the germline ends. Germline values: CDR1 SGHTA, CDR2 FQGNSA. This CDR3 comprises 16 residues.

This clone was seen just once. The CDR3 protein is CASSRIPGANVLTF. The CDR3 nucleotides are TGTGCCAGCAGCAGAATCCCCGGGGCCAACGTCCTGACTTTC. V gene TRBV11-2 combines with J gene TRBJ2-6, with no clear D. This CDR3 contains 14 residues. In germline, CDR1 is SGHAT, CDR2 FQNNGV. Trimming cost V 5 bases and J 4 bases, with 9 bases left between them.

This clone was seen a single time. The rearrangement uses TRBV4-3 and TRBJ2-2, with D perhaps TRBD1 (6 bases). In germline, CDR1 is LGHNA, CDR2 YSLEER. Trimming pared 0 bases from V and 4 bases from J, leaving 15 bases between. This CDR3 comprises 17 residues. CDR3: CASSQEAGLGATGELFF. The DNA for the CDR3 is TGCGCCAGCAGCCAAGAAGCAGGCCTGGGGGCCACCGGGGAGCTGTTTTTT.

The rearrangement links TRBV4-1 to TRBJ1-2; TRBD1 might be the D (6 bases). V was trimmed by 1 base and J by 4 bases, leaving 16 bases between them. Germline V gene data show CDR1 as MGHRA and CDR2 as YSYEKL. CDR3 length equals 16 residues. This chain's CDR3 is CASSQGSGVDTYGYTF. CDR3 DNA sequence: TGCGCCAGCAGCCAAGGCTCAGGGGTCGACACCTATGGCTACACCTTC.